This TCR beta chain was sequenced for a study of CD8 T cells in Susac syndrome. Random hexamers were used to reverse transcribe an amount of roughly 0.5 to 1 ug RNA. A single record per CDR3 protein comes from TCRdb applying MiXCR to the immunoSEQ multiplex PCR reads. The sample lists roughly 76,000 distinct CDR3 sequences; approximately 93% were seen once. Germline CDR1 and CDR2: SGHNT and YYREEE (reference sequence). The V and J ends lost 0 bases and 5 bases, in that order; junction bases with no gene match: 10. This CDR3 spans 18 amino acids. The clonotype originates from a human donor with Susac syndrome. Sequencing was performed on CD8+ T cells from PBMCs. This chain joins TRBV5-4 and TRBJ2-2, with 10 nucleotides matching TRBD2. The CDR3 sequence: CASSLAGSGRAKTGELFF. The CDR3 DNA reads as TGTGCCAGCAGCTTGGCCGGGAGCGGGAGGGCCAAGACCGGGGAGCTGTTTTTT.